The 17 T cell receptor beta chains listed next were all sequenced from one sample in a study of T cell repertoires in ileal Crohn's disease (dated by TCRdb to between 2018 and 2020). Library prep was done by the immunoSEQ multiplex PCR assay. This is the immuneACCESS table as TCRdb keeps it, with only in-frame sequences that have V and J called. A part of the clones is gone; compared with another copy, unresolved V genes explain less than half, and the rest is unexplained. The sample profile shows thousands of clones; 76% of them were found once. The top ten constitute 16% of the sample. Sequenced: ileal tissue. Receptors were obtained from an adult with Crohn's disease.

CDR3 sequence reads: CSVGGGDSNTGELFF. The CDR3 DNA reads TGCAGCGTAGGGGGAGGGGACTCGAACACCGGGGAGCTGTTTTTT. The rearrangement uses TRBV29-1 and TRBJ2-2; maybe TRBD2 (7 bases). V lost 6 bases, J lost 0 bases, and 14 bases lay in between. Germline CDR1 reads SQVTM; CDR2 reads ANQGSEA. This CDR3 has 15 amino acids.

This chain uses TRBV30 with TRBJ2-7; D is undetermined. V was cut by 4 bases and J by 2 bases, with 6 bases left in between. In germline, CDR1 is GTSNPN, CDR2 SVGIG (reference sequence). CDR3 length: 11 residues. This CDR3 is CAWTSAYEQYF. CDR3 in DNA: TGTGCCTGGACTTCGGCCTACGAGCAGTACTTC.

The J gene is TRBJ2-5, the V gene TRBV7-8; 9 nucleotides line up with TRBD2. J was trimmed by 1 base and V by 0 bases; bases with no gene match: 3. Per germline, CDR1 SGHVS and CDR2 FQNEAQ. The CDR3 totals 16 residues. This CDR3 is CASSLASSGAQETQYF. In DNA, the CDR3 is TGTGCCAGCAGCTTAGCTTCTAGCGGGGCCCAAGAGACCCAGTACTTC.

The CDR3 DNA reads TGTGCCAGCAGCTTCTTCCCCGGGAACTATGGCTACACCTTC. Translating gives CASSFFPGNYGYTF. This chain links TRBV11-2 with TRBJ1-2, with no clear D. The V end was cut by 3 bases, the J end by 2 bases, with 10 bases between. The length of the CDR3 is 14 residues. The V gene's germline CDR1 is SGHAT and CDR2 FQNNGV.

The count of this clone is one. The chain uses TRBV9 and TRBJ2-2; 8 bases are a match to TRBD1. The J segment lost 2 bases and the V segment lost 4 bases, leaving 7 bases of the junction unmatched. The CDR3 has 16 residues. Germline V gene lookup returns CDR1 SGDLS and CDR2 YYNGEE. CDR3 amino acids: CASSPQDRANTGELFF. In DNA form, the CDR3 reads TGTGCCAGCAGCCCCCAGGACAGGGCAAACACCGGGGAGCTGTTTTTT.

The genes are TRBV5-8 and TRBJ1-3; D may be TRBD1 (5 bases). The length of the CDR3 is 15 residues. The V end lost 2 bases, the J end lost 3 bases, and 12 bases lay between the germline ends. CDR1 is SGHTS and CDR2 is YDEGEE in the germline V gene. CDR3 loop: CASSFRGEIGNTIYF. CDR3 in DNA: TGTGCCAGCAGCTTCCGGGGGGAAATTGGAAACACCATATATTTT.

The chain employs TRBV19 and TRBJ2-4; no firm D call. The CDR3 runs 17 residues. V gave up 1 base and J gave up 0 bases, with 13 bases separating them. In germline, CDR1 is LNHDA, CDR2 SQIVND (reference sequence). DNA for the CDR3: TGTGCCAGTAGTATAGGAAAAGGAACTATAGCCAAAAACATTCAGTACTTC. It is translated as CASSIGKGTIAKNIQYF.

The J gene is TRBJ2-5, the V gene TRBV9; TRBD1 matches at 8 bases. The J call may be mistaken, given a closer DNA end match to TRBJ2-7. Germline V CDR1 and CDR2: SGDLS, YYNGEE. The CDR3 contains 14 residues. Written as DNA, the CDR3 is TGTGCCAGCAGCGTAGGGCAGGGGGCAGCCGAGCAGTACTTC. Protein product: CASSVGQGAAEQYF.

The genes are TRBV6-1 and TRBJ1-2; D is possibly TRBD1 (5 bases). Looked up from germline, CDR1 is MNHNS and CDR2 is SASEGT. Trimming stripped 0 bases from V and 8 bases from J, with 16 bases between. The CDR3 spans 15 residues. The CDR3 sequence is CASSEAHGGFSGYTF. The CDR3 DNA sequence: TGTGCCAGCAGTGAAGCGCACGGGGGGTTCTCCGGCTACACCTTC.

The V and J genes are TRBV5-1 and TRBJ2-5; TRBD2 might be the D (5 bases). Germline V gene lookup returns CDR1 SGHRS and CDR2 YFSETQ. Trimming removed 6 bases from V and 0 bases from J, with 12 bases in between. This CDR3 region has 14 residues. In nucleotides, the CDR3 is TGCGCCAGCACCCACTCGGGGTACCAAGAGACCCAGTACTTC. Protein sequence: CASTHSGYQETQYF.

J is TRBJ2-7 and V is TRBV6-1, with 7 bases aligning to TRBD2. The CDR3 is 12 amino acids. The J segment lost 3 bases and the V segment lost 6 bases, leaving 2 bases of the junction unmatched. The germline V gene has CDR1 MNHNS and CDR2 SASEGT. Written as DNA, the CDR3 is TGTGCCAGCAGACTAGCGTACTACGAGCAGTACTTC. It codes for CASRLAYYEQYF.

The gene calls are TRBV2 and TRBJ1-1, with 7 bases identical to TRBD1. CDR3 length: 14 residues. Germline CDR1 and CDR2: SNHLY and FYNNEI. Germline trimming cut 5 bases from V and 4 bases from J; bases unmatched to any gene: 7. The chain's CDR3 is CASSNLGGPTEAFF. CDR3 nucleotides: TGTGCCAGCAGTAATCTAGGGGGCCCCACTGAAGCTTTCTTT.

The V call is TRBV10-3, the J call TRBJ2-7, with TRBD2 matching over 13 bases. The germline V gene has CDR1 ENHRY and CDR2 SYGVKD. The CDR3 is 14 residues long. The V and J ends lost 7 bases and 3 bases, in that order; junction bases with no gene match: 3. In nucleotides, the CDR3 is TGTGCCATCACCGGGACTAGCGGGAACTACGAGCAGTACTTC. Translated, it gives CAITGTSGNYEQYF.

The genes are TRBV10-2 and TRBJ1-2; TRBD1 agrees at 7 bases. This CDR3 region has 14 residues. V shed 6 bases and J 1 base; nucleotides not matched to a gene: 5. Germline V gene sequence: CDR1 WSHSY, CDR2 SAAADI. For the CDR3, the DNA is TGCGCCAGCAGGGGGACAGTCGATAACTATGGCTACACCTTC. Residues: CASRGTVDNYGYTF.

The genes are TRBV9 and TRBJ2-3; 9 bases fit TRBD2. This CDR3 comprises 17 residues. CDR1 and CDR2 from the germline V gene are SGDLS and YYNGEE. The V and J ends lost 3 bases and 8 bases, in that order; junction bases with no gene match: 16. The CDR3 sequence is CASSDVPGAGGRSTQYF. Here the CDR3 DNA reads TGTGCCAGCAGCGATGTCCCCGGAGCGGGGGGCAGAAGTACGCAGTATTTT.

In the case of this clone: The junction does not match germline at one end; this may be a read error. For the CDR3, the DNA is TGTGCCGGCAGTTTACGAGGGAGTCCCCAGCATTTT. Translated: CAGSLRGSPQHF. This chain links TRBV27 with TRBJ1-5, with D unclear. The germline CDR1 and CDR2 sequences are MNHEY and SMNVEV (reference sequence). The CDR3 extends over 12 amino acids.

V is TRBV4-2 and J is TRBJ2-7; D perhaps matches TRBD2 (7 bases). The CDR3 loop spans 15 amino acids. V was shortened by 0 bases and J by 2 bases, with 11 bases between the two germline ends. Germline CDR1 LGHNA, CDR2 YNFKEQ. The DNA of the CDR3 is TGTGCCAGCAGCCAAGAGGGCGGGGGCACCTACGAGCAGTACTTC. It translates to CASSQEGGGTYEQYF.